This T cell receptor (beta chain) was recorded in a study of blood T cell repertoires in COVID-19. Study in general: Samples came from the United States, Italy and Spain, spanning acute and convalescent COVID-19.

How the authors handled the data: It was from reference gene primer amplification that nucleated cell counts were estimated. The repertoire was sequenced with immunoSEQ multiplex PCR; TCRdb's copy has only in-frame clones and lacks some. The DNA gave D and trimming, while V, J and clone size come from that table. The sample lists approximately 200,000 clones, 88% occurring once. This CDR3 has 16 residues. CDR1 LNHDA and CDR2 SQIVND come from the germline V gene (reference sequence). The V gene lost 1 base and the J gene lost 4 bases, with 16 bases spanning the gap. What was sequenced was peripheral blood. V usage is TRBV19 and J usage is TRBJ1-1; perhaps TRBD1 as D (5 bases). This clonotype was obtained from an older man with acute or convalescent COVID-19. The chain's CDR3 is CASSIGSGVGGTEAFF. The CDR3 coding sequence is TGTGCCAGTAGTATAGGTTCCGGGGTCGGGGGCACTGAAGCTTTCTTT.